These 21 T cell receptor beta chains came from one sample sequenced in a study of blood T cell repertoires in COVID-19. TCRdb's table, derived via immunoSEQ multiplex PCR, lists solely in-frame clones and lacks some. The table includes roughly 250,000 clones, around 82% detected once. The specimen sequenced was peripheral blood. These receptors were taken from an elderly woman with active or convalescent COVID-19.

The chain has TRBV5-4 and TRBJ1-4, with D hard to call. The CDR3 contains 16 residues. Trimming removed 4 bases at V and 3 bases at J, with 16 bases between. CDR1 is SGHNT and CDR2 is YYREEE in the germline V gene (reference sequence). CDR3 coding DNA: TGTGCCAGCAGCCCAAACTCGGGGATGGCTAATGAAAAACTGTTTTTT. Translation gives CASSPNSGMANEKLFF. Complete variable domain (other parts from reference TRBV5-4 and TRBJ1-4): ETGVTQSPTHLIKTRGQQVTLRCSSQSGHNTVSWYQQALGQGPQFIFQYYREEENGRGNFPPRFSGLQFPNYSSELNVNALELDDSALYLCASSPNSGMANEKLFFGSGTQLSVL.

The V gene is TRBV10-3, the J gene TRBJ2-1; D might be TRBD1 (6 bases). The CDR3 has 15 amino acids. V was shortened by 10 bases and J by 7 bases, with 23 bases between the two germline ends. Per the germline V gene, CDR1 is ENHRY and CDR2 is SYGVKD. The CDR3 coding sequence is TGTGCCAGCACCACTCCGGGACACGCAGGGAATGAGCAGTTCTTC. Its translation is CASTTPGHAGNEQFF.

The rearrangement joins TRBV5-8 to TRBJ1-5, with 9 bases that match TRBD1. The CDR3 runs to 16 residues. Looked up from germline, CDR1 is SGHTS and CDR2 is YDEGEE. V dropped 4 bases and J dropped 1; count of bases not matched to a gene: 6. The CDR3 spells CASSNRGRGSNQPQHF. The CDR3 DNA is TGTGCCAGCAGCAACAGGGGGCGCGGGAGCAATCAGCCCCAGCATTTT. Variable domain in full (rest from reference TRBV5-8 and TRBJ1-5): EAGVTQSPTHLIKTRGQQATLRCSPISGHTSVYWYQQALGLGLQFLLWYDEGEERNRGNFPPRFSGRQFPNYSSELNVNALELEDSALYLCASSNRGRGSNQPQHFGDGTRLSIL.

The rearrangement uses TRBV5-1 and TRBJ1-2, with 10 bases identical to TRBD1. CDR1 and CDR2 from the germline V gene are SGHRS and YFSETQ. The CDR3 sequence is 16 residues long. After removal of 4 bases from V and 4 bases from J, the junction contained 10 bases not matched to a gene. CDR3 residues: CASSPRGTGATYGYTF. DNA of the CDR3: TGCGCCAGCAGCCCCCGAGGGACAGGGGCGACCTATGGCTACACCTTC.

This clone was seen only a few times. V is TRBV27 and J is TRBJ2-7; 7 positions agree with TRBD2. Looked up from germline, CDR1 is MNHEY and CDR2 is SMNVEV (reference sequence). The CDR3 loop spans 15 amino acids. Losses at the gene ends were 5 bases for V and 6 bases for J; bases not matched to a gene: 13. Written as DNA, the CDR3 is TGTGCCAGCAGTCTAGCGGTCCCGGGGATTTCCGAGCAGTACTTC. As protein: CASSLAVPGISEQYF.

The chain is built from TRBV25-1 and TRBJ1-2, with a tentative D call TRBD1 (6 bases). This CDR3 is built from 13 residues. Germline V gene data show CDR1 as MGHDK and CDR2 as SYGVNS. Trimming removed 3 bases at V and 6 bases at J, with 11 bases between. The chain's CDR3 is CASSEAGGHGYTF. DNA of the CDR3: TGTGCCAGCAGTGAGGCGGGGGGCCATGGCTACACCTTC.

The chain joins TRBV15 to TRBJ1-1; D is unresolved. This CDR3 comprises 13 residues. The V and J ends lost 7 bases and 3 bases respectively, with 12 bases between them. The germline V gene encodes CDR1 LNHNV and CDR2 YYDKDF (reference sequence). The CDR3 DNA is TGTGCCACCAACCGCCGTGAGGACACTGAAGCTTTCTTT. Translating it yields CATNRREDTEAFF.

As for this clone: The junction shows a germline mismatch at one end, possibly a read error. The CDR3 here is CASKHTGGKQPQHF. DNA for the CDR3: TGTGCCAGTAAGCATACAGGGGGCAAACAGCCCCAGCATTTT. J is TRBJ1-5 and V is TRBV19; 9 bases are shared with TRBD1. The CDR3 covers 14 residues. CDR1 is LNHDA and CDR2 is SQIVND in the germline V gene (reference sequence).

CDR3 region: CASSFGGSTDTQYF. The CDR3 nucleotides are TGTGCCAGCAGCTTTGGGGGCAGCACAGATACGCAGTATTTT. The chain employs TRBV7-7 and TRBJ2-3; tentatively, D is TRBD1 (6 bases). The germline CDR1 and CDR2 sequences are SSHAT and FNYEAQ (reference sequence). V lost 3 bases, J lost 0 bases, and 7 bases lay in between. This CDR3 contains 14 residues. Looking up the rest from reference TRBV7-7 and TRBJ2-3 gives the full variable domain: GAGVSQSPRYKVTKRGQDVTLRCDPISSHATLYWYQQALGQGPEFLTYFNYEAQPDKSGLPSDRFSAERPEGSISTLTIQRTEQRDSAMYRCASSFGGSTDTQYFGPGTRLTVL.

This chain links TRBV29-1 with TRBJ2-2; D call uncertain. The V gene lost 3 bases and the J gene lost 3 bases, with 8 bases spanning the gap. Germline CDR1 is SQVTM and CDR2 is ANQGSEA. The CDR3 loop spans 13 amino acids. The CDR3 reads CSVDQTDTGELFF. The CDR3 bases are TGCAGCGTTGATCAGACTGACACCGGGGAGCTGTTTTTT.

This CDR3 reads CASSETAGRETQYF. DNA for the CDR3: TGTGCCAGCAGTGAAACGGCAGGTCGGGAGACCCAGTACTTC. The rearrangement links TRBV6-1 to TRBJ2-5; unclear D gene. Trimming took 2 bases from V and 5 from J, leaving 12 bases between them. This CDR3 is built from 14 residues. Germline V gene lookup returns CDR1 MNHNS and CDR2 SASEGT.

V and J are TRBV7-2 and TRBJ1-5; tentatively, D is TRBD1 (6 bases). CDR1 is SGHTA and CDR2 is FQGNSA in the germline V gene. This CDR3 spans 16 amino acids. V lost 5 bases to trimming and J lost 3 bases, with 17 bases between them. CDR3 loop: CASSIETGYLNQPQHF. The CDR3 DNA sequence: TGTGCCAGCAGCATAGAAACAGGGTACCTCAATCAGCCCCAGCATTTT.

The genes are TRBV11-3 and TRBJ2-3; possibly TRBD1 for D (7 bases). Germline-derived CDR1 and CDR2 are SGHNT and YENEEA. The CDR3 contains 13 residues. The V end was cut by 4 bases, the J end by 3 bases, with 8 bases between. The CDR3 region has the DNA TGTGCCAGCAGCTCAGGGGGGACAGATACGCAGTATTTT. This encodes CASSSGGTDTQYF.

The V gene is TRBV7-2, the J gene TRBJ2-1, with TRBD1 matching over 8 bases. V was clipped by 5 bases and J by 0 bases; unmatched bases: 3. The CDR3 is 15 residues long. Per the germline V gene, CDR1 is SGHTA and CDR2 is FQGNSA. The CDR3 coding sequence is TGTGCCAGCAGCCCGGACAGGGCCTCCTACAATGAGCAGTTCTTC. The encoded protein is CASSPDRASYNEQFF.

The chain uses TRBV5-1 and TRBJ1-2; a weak D match, TRBD1 (6 bases). The CDR3 is 15 residues long. Germline-derived CDR1 and CDR2 are SGHRS and YFSETQ. V lost 3 bases to trimming and J lost 0 bases, with 12 bases between them. The CDR3 coding sequence is TGCGCCAGCAGCTCCCAGGGACACACTAACTATGGCTACACCTTC. Translated: CASSSQGHTNYGYTF.

The chain has TRBV5-5 and TRBJ1-2, with no clear D. CDR1 and CDR2 (germline): SGHKS, YYEKEE (reference sequence). V gave up 4 bases and J gave up 9 bases, with 19 bases separating them. This CDR3 contains 14 residues. This chain's CDR3 is CASSASTIWDRYTF. The CDR3 DNA sequence: TGTGCCAGCAGCGCGTCGACTATCTGGGATCGCTACACCTTC.

The chain combines TRBV3-1 (or the pseudogene TRBV3-2) with TRBJ1-6; no clear D. The ends were cut back, 1 base at V and 6 bases at J, with 10 bases in the middle. Germline CDR1 is LGHDT and CDR2 is YNNKEL (reference sequence). The CDR3 runs to 15 residues. This CDR3 is CASSQGAQINSPLHF. The CDR3, as DNA: TGTGCCAGCAGCCAAGGGGCACAGATTAATTCACCCCTCCACTTT.

A remark on this clone: This sample includes further DNA sequences coding for the same CDR3. The chain carries TRBV5-6 and TRBJ2-7; TRBD1 matches at 8 bases. Per germline, CDR1 SGHDT and CDR2 YYEEEE. CDR3 length: 13 amino acids. The ends lost 3 bases at V and 6 bases at J; junction bases unmatched: 5. The CDR3, as DNA: TGTGCCAGCAGCTACACTACAGGGGGCGAGCAGTACTTC. Protein sequence: CASSYTTGGEQYF.

The V gene is TRBV30, the J gene TRBJ1-4, with D possibly TRBD1 on 6 matching bases. This CDR3 region has 15 residues. From germline, CDR1 is GTSNPN and CDR2 SVGIG (reference sequence). V was clipped by 0 bases and J by 7 bases, with 15 bases between them. CDR3 sequence (DNA): TGTGCCTGGAGTGTAGGGGGGGCAAATGGTGAAAAACTGTTTTTT. This codes for CAWSVGGANGEKLFF.

V and J are TRBV4-1 and TRBJ2-2; 7 positions agree with TRBD1. The CDR3 length is 14 residues. Losses at the gene ends were 3 bases for V and 6 bases for J; bases not matched to a gene: 4. CDR1 MGHRA and CDR2 YSYEKL come from the germline V gene. The CDR3 sequence is CASSHDRAPGELFF. In DNA form, the CDR3 reads TGCGCCAGCAGCCATGACAGGGCGCCCGGGGAGCTGTTTTTT.

The V and J genes are TRBV10-3 and TRBJ2-1; weak D call: TRBD2 (6 bases). CDR1 is ENHRY, CDR2 SYGVKD, per germline. CDR3 length: 11 amino acids. V was pared by 10 bases and J by 7 bases, with 11 bases between. The CDR3 reads CASGDSNEQFF. The CDR3 DNA is TGTGCCAGCGGGGACTCGAATGAGCAGTTCTTC.